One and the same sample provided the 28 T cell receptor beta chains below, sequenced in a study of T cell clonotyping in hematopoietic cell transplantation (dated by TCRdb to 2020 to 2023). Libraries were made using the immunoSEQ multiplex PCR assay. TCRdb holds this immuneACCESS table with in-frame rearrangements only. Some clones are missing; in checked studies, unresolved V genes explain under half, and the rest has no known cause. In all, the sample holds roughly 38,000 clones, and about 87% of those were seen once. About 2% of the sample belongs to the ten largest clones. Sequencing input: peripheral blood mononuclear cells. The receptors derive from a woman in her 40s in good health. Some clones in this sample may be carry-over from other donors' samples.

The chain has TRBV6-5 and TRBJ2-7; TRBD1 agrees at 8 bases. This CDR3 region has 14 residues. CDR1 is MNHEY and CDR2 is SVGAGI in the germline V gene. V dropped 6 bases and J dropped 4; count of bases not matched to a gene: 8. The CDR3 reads CASSPGQGRYEQYF. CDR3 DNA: TGTGCCAGCAGCCCCGGACAGGGAAGGTACGAGCAGTACTTC.

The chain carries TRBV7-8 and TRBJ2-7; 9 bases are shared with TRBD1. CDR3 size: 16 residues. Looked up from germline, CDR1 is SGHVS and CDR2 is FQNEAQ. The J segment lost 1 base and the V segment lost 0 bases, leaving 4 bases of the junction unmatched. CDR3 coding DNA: TGTGCCAGCAGCTTAGCCGGACAGGGGACATCCTACGAGCAGTACTTC. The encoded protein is CASSLAGQGTSYEQYF. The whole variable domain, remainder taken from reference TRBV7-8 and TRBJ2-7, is GAGVSQSPRYKVAKRGQDVALRCDPISGHVSLFWYQQALGQGPEFLTYFQNEAQLDKSGLPSDRFFAERPEGSVSTLKIQRTQQEDSAVYLCASSLAGQGTSYEQYFGPGTRLTVT.

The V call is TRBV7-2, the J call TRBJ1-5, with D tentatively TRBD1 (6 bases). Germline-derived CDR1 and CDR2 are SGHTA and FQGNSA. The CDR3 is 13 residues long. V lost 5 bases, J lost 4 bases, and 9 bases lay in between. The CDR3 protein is CASSLDRNQPQHF. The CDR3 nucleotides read TGTGCCAGCAGCCTTGACAGGAATCAGCCCCAGCATTTT.

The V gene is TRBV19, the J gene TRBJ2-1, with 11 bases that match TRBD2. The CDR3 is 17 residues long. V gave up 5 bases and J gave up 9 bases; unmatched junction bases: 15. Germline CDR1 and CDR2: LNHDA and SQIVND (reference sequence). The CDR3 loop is CASSFPGLADQVGEQFF. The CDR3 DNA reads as TGTGCCAGTAGTTTTCCGGGACTAGCGGACCAGGTGGGTGAGCAGTTCTTC.

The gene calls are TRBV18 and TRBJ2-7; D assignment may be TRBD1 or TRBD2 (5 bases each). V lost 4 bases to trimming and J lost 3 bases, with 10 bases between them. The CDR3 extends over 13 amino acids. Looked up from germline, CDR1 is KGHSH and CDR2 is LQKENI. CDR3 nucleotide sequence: TGTGCCAGCTCACGGGACGGAAACTACGAGCAGTACTTC. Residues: CASSRDGNYEQYF.

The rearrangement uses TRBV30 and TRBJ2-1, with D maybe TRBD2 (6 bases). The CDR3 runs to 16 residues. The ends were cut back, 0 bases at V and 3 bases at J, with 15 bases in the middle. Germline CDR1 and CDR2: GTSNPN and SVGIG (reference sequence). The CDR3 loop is CAWSVRRGEGYNEQFF. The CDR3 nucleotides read TGTGCCTGGAGTGTACGGAGGGGTGAGGGCTACAATGAGCAGTTCTTC.

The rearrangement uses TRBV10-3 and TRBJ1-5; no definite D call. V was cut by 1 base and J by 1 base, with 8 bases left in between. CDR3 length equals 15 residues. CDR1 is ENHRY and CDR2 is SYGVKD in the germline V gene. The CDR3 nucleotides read TGTGCCATCAGTGAGTACCAGGAGAGCAATCAGCCCCAGCATTTT. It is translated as CAISEYQESNQPQHF.

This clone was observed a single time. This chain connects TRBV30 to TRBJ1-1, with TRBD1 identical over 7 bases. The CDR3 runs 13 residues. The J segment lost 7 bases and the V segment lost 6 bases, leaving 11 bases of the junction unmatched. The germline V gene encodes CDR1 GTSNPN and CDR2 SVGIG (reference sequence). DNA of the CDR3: TGTGCCTGCAGGGGGGCTGTGGGGGTTGAAGCTTTCTTT. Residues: CACRGAVGVEAFF.

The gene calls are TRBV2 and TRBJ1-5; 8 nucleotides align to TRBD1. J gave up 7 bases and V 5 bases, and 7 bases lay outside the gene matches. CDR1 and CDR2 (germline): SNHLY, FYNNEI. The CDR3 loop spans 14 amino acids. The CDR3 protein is CASSTQGAGQPQHF. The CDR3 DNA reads TGTGCCAGCAGTACCCAGGGGGCAGGGCAGCCCCAGCATTTT.

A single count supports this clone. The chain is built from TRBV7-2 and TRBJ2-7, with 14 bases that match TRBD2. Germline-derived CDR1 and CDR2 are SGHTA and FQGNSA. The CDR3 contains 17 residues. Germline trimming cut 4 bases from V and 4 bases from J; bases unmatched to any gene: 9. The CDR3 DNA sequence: TGTGCCAGCAGCTACCCGACTAGCGGGAGGGCTAGGTACGAGCAGTACTTC. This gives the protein CASSYPTSGRARYEQYF.

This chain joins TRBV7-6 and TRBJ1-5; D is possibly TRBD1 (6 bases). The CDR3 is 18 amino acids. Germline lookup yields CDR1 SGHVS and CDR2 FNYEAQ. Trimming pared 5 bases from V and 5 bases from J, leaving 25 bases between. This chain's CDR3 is CASSAQAPNRGEDQPQHF. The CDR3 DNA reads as TGTGCCAGCAGCGCCCAAGCCCCTAATAGGGGGGAGGATCAGCCCCAGCATTTT.

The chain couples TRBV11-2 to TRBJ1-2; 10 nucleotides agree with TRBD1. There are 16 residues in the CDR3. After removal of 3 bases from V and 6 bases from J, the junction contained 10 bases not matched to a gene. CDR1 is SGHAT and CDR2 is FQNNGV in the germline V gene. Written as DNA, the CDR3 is TGTGCCAGCAGCTTGCATACCGGGACAGGGGCCGATGGCTACACCTTC. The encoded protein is CASSLHTGTGADGYTF.

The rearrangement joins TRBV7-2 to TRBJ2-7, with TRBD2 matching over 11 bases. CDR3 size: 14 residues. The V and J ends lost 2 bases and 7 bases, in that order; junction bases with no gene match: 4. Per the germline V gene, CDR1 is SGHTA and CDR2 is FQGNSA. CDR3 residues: CASSLQLAGEEQYF. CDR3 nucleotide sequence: TGTGCCAGCAGCTTACAACTAGCGGGAGAGGAGCAGTACTTC.

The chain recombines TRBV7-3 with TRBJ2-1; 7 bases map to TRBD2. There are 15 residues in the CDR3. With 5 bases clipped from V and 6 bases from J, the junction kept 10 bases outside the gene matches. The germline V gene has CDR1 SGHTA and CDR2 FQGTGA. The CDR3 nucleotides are TGTGCCAGCAGCCCCGGACTAGTTGACGGCAATGAGCAGTTCTTC. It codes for CASSPGLVDGNEQFF.

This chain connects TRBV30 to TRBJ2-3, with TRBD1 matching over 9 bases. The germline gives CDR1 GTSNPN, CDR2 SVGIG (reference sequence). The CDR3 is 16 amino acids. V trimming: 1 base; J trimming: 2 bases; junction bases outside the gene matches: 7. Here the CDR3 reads CAWSGQTGGITDTQYF. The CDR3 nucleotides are TGTGCCTGGAGTGGGCAGACAGGGGGTATCACAGATACGCAGTATTTT. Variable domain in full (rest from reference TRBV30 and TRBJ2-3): SQTIHQWPATLVQPVGSPLSLECTVEGTSNPNLYWYRQAAGRGLQLLFYSVGIGQISSEVPQNLSASRPQDRQFILSSKKLLLSDSGFYLCAWSGQTGGITDTQYFGPGTRLTVL.

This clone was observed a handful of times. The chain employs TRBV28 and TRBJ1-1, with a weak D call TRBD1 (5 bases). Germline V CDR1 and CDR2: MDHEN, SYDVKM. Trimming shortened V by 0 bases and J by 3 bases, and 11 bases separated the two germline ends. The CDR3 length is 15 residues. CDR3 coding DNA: TGTGCCAGCAGTTTATGGGGCCAGGGTGACACTGAAGCTTTCTTT. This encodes CASSLWGQGDTEAFF.

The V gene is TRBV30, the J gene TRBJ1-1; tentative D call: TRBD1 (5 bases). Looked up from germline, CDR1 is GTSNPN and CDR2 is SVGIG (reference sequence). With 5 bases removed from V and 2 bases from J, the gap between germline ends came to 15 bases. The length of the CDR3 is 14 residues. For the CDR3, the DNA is TGTGCCTGGGAAGACAGCTATCCTAACACTGAAGCTTTCTTT. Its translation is CAWEDSYPNTEAFF.

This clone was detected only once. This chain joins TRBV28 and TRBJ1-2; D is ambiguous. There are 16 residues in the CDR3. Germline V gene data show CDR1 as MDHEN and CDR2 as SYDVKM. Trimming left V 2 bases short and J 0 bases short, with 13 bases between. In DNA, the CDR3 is TGTGCCAGCAGTTTAAGGCAGCACTCCACTAACTATGGCTACACCTTC. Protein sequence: CASSLRQHSTNYGYTF.

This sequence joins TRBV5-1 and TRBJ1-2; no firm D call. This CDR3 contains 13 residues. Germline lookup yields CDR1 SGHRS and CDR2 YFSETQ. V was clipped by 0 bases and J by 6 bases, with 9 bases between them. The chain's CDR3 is CASSLGFGNGYTF. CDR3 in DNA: TGCGCCAGCAGCTTGGGTTTTGGTAATGGCTACACCTTC.

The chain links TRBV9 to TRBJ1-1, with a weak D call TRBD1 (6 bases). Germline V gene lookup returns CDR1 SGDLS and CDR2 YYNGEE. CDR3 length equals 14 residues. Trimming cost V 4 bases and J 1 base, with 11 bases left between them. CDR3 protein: CASSYRATNTEAFF. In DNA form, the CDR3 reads TGTGCCAGCAGCTACAGGGCCACGAACACTGAAGCTTTCTTT.

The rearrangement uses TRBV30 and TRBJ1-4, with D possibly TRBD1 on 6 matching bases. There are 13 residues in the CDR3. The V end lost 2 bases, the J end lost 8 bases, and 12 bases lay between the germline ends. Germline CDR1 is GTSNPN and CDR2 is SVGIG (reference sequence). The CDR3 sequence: CAWSNNRAEKLFF. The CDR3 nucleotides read TGTGCCTGGAGTAACAACAGGGCCGAAAAACTGTTTTTT.

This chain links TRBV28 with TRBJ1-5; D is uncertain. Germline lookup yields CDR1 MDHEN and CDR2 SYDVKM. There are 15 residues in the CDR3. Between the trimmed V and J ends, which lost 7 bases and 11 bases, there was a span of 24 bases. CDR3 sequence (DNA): TGTGCCAGCACCCCGGGCCAATTATTGCGGGTAGCCCAGCATTTT. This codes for CASTPGQLLRVAQHF.

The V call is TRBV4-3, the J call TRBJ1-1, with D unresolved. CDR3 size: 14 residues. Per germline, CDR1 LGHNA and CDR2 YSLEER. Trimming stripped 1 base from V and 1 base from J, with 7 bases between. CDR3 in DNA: TGCGCCAGCAGCCAAGGGCGGACGAACACTGAAGCTTTCTTT. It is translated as CASSQGRTNTEAFF.

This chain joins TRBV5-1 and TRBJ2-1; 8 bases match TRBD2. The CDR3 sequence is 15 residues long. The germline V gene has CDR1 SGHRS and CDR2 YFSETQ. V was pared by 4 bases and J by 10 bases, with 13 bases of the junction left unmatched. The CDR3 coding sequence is TGCGCCAGCAGCGTGGGGGGAGCGGGAGACGGCGAGCAGTTCTTC. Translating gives CASSVGGAGDGEQFF.

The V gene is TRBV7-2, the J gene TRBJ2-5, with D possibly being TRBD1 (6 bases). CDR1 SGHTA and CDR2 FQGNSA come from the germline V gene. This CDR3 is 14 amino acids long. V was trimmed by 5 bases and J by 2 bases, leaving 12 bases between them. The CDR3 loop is CASSVTGLQETQYF. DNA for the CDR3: TGTGCCAGCAGCGTCACAGGGCTGCAAGAGACCCAGTACTTC.

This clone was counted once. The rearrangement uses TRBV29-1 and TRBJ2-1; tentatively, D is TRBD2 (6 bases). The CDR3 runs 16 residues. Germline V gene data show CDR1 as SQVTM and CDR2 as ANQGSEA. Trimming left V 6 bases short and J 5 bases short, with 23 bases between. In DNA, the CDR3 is TGCAGCGTAGTCCCCGCACGGGAGCAAACCCACAATGAGCAGTTCTTC. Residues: CSVVPAREQTHNEQFF.

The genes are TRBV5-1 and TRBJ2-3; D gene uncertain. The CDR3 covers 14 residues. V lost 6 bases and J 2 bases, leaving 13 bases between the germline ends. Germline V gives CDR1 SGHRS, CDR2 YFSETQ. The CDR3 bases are TGCGCCAGCAATCCAGCCTCGGACACAGATACGCAGTATTTT. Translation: CASNPASDTDTQYF.

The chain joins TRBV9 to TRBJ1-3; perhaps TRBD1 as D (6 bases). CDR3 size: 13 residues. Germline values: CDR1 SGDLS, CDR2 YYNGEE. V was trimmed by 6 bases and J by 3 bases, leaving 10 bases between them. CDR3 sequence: CASTRDIGNTIYF. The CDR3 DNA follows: TGTGCCAGCACTAGGGACATTGGAAACACCATATATTTT.